This is a list of T cell receptor beta chains from one sample in a study of blood T cell repertoires in COVID-19. Data came from immunoSEQ multiplex PCR; TCRdb stores just in-frame clones and leaves some out. Of over 30,000 clones in the sample, 70% to 90% were seen once. The sequenced sample was peripheral blood. These receptors were taken from a man in his 70s with active COVID-19. The CDR3 runs from the conserved cysteine through the conserved F or W. D genes are given only for firm matches. Clone size appears in some rows only: once, few, many, or a class for an expanded clone.

J gene: TRBJ1-1; clone size: -; D gene: -; V gene: TRBV28; CDR3 protein: CASSTVTEAFF; CDR3 DNA: TGTGCCAGCAGTACAGTCACTGAAGCTTTCTTT
J gene: TRBJ2-3; clone size: -; D gene: TRBD2; V gene: TRBV6-2/TRBV6-3; CDR3 protein: CASSPVSGRYDTQYF; CDR3 DNA: TGTGCCAGCAGCCCAGTTAGCGGGAGGTATGATACGCAGTATTTT
J gene: TRBJ2-3; clone size: once; D gene: TRBD2; V gene: TRBV29-1; CDR3 protein: CSVALAGAIGDTQYF; CDR3 DNA: TGCAGCGTTGCACTAGCGGGAGCCATAGGGGATACGCAGTATTTT
J gene: TRBJ1-6; clone size: -; D gene: TRBD1; V gene: TRBV28; CDR3 protein: CASSPTTGVLSPLHF; CDR3 DNA: TGTGCCAGCTCTCCTACGACAGGGGTACTGTCACCCCTCCACTTT
J gene: TRBJ1-5; clone size: -; D gene: TRBD1; V gene: TRBV4-3; CDR3 protein: CASSQERQGGQPQHF; CDR3 DNA: TGCGCCAGCAGCCAAGAAAGACAGGGGGGTCAGCCCCAGCATTTT
J gene: TRBJ1-2; clone size: -; D gene: -; V gene: TRBV6-5; CDR3 protein: CASSYGGTYGYTF; CDR3 DNA: TGTGCCAGCAGTTACGGCGGGACGTATGGCTACACCTTC
J gene: TRBJ2-1; clone size: -; D gene: -; V gene: TRBV11-2; CDR3 protein: CASSLDRGSYNEQFF; CDR3 DNA: TGTGCCAGCAGCTTAGACAGGGGCTCCTACAATGAGCAGTTCTTC
J gene: TRBJ1-6; clone size: -; D gene: -; V gene: TRBV9; CDR3 protein: CASSVETNSPLHF; CDR3 DNA: TGTGCCAGCAGCGTAGAGACAAATTCACCCCTCCACTTT
J gene: TRBJ2-1; clone size: -; D gene: -; V gene: TRBV5-4; CDR3 protein: CASSQRTSYNEQFF; CDR3 DNA: TGTGCCAGCAGCCAGAGGACTTCCTACAATGAGCAGTTCTTC
J gene: TRBJ2-1; clone size: -; D gene: -; V gene: TRBV7-9; CDR3 protein: CASSLGRTIYTSSYNEQFF; CDR3 DNA: TGTGCCAGCAGCTTAGGACGGACTATCTATACCAGCTCCTACAATGAGCAGTTCTTC
J gene: TRBJ1-5; clone size: -; D gene: -; V gene: TRBV19; CDR3 protein: CASSIRFGVKGNQPQHF; CDR3 DNA: TGTGCCAGTAGTATAAGGTTCGGGGTTAAGGGCAATCAGCCCCAGCATTTT
J gene: TRBJ1-1; clone size: once; D gene: TRBD1; V gene: TRBV28; CDR3 protein: CASSGQGEGTEAFF; CDR3 DNA: TGTGCCAGCAGCGGACAGGGGGAAGGAACTGAAGCTTTCTTT
J gene: TRBJ2-7; clone size: -; D gene: -; V gene: TRBV7-9; CDR3 protein: CASSLAGFQGLGEQYF; CDR3 DNA: TGTGCCAGCAGCTTAGCCGGCTTTCAGGGGCTGGGCGAGCAGTACTTC
J gene: TRBJ1-6; clone size: -; D gene: -; V gene: TRBV7-2; CDR3 protein: CASNQQGTSPLHF; CDR3 DNA: TGTGCCAGCAACCAACAGGGTACTTCACCCCTCCACTTT
J gene: TRBJ2-1; clone size: few; D gene: TRBD2; V gene: TRBV6-2/TRBV6-3; CDR3 protein: CASSYSGDLHNEQFF; CDR3 DNA: TGTGCCAGCAGTTACAGCGGGGATCTCCACAATGAGCAGTTCTTC
J gene: TRBJ1-1; clone size: -; D gene: TRBD1; V gene: TRBV18; CDR3 protein: CASSQGQLNTEAFF; CDR3 DNA: TGTGCCAGCTCACAGGGACAGTTGAACACTGAAGCTTTCTTT
J gene: TRBJ1-3; clone size: -; D gene: TRBD1; V gene: TRBV19; CDR3 protein: CASTATGKIGNTIYF; CDR3 DNA: TGTGCCAGTACCGCGACAGGGAAAATCGGAAACACCATATATTTT
J gene: TRBJ1-1; clone size: -; D gene: -; V gene: TRBV7-2; CDR3 protein: CASSLSGAMNTEAFF; CDR3 DNA: TGTGCCAGCAGCTTATCGGGAGCGATGAACACTGAAGCTTTCTTT
J gene: TRBJ1-2; clone size: -; D gene: TRBD1; V gene: TRBV19; CDR3 protein: CASSTGGNGYTF; CDR3 DNA: TGTGCCAGTAGTACAGGGGGTAATGGCTACACCTTC
J gene: TRBJ2-7; clone size: -; D gene: TRBD2; V gene: TRBV12-5; CDR3 protein: CASGLADTLTSGRYMDEQYF; CDR3 DNA: TGTGCTAGTGGTTTGGCCGACACACTTACTAGCGGGAGGTACATGGACGAGCAGTACTTC
J gene: TRBJ2-3; clone size: -; D gene: TRBD2; V gene: TRBV5-1; CDR3 protein: CASSLVGGHTDTQYF; CDR3 DNA: TGCGCCAGCAGCTTGGTGGGAGGGCACACAGATACGCAGTATTTT
J gene: TRBJ2-1; clone size: -; D gene: -; V gene: TRBV29-1; CDR3 protein: CSAGPGPTGYNEQFF; CDR3 DNA: TGCAGCGCCGGTCCGGGTCCAACTGGGTACAATGAGCAGTTCTTC
J gene: TRBJ2-5; clone size: -; D gene: TRBD2; V gene: TRBV27; CDR3 protein: CASSPLAGGTQYF; CDR3 DNA: TGTGCCAGCAGTCCACTAGCGGGCGGGACCCAGTACTTC
J gene: TRBJ2-1; clone size: -; D gene: TRBD2; V gene: TRBV7-2; CDR3 protein: CASSSGVAGREQFF; CDR3 DNA: TGTGCCAGCAGCTCCGGGGTAGCGGGTCGGGAGCAGTTCTTC
J gene: TRBJ1-1; clone size: -; D gene: TRBD1; V gene: TRBV5-1; CDR3 protein: CASSLTPDREGAFF; CDR3 DNA: TGCGCCAGCAGCTTGACCCCTGACAGGGAAGGAGCTTTCTTT
J gene: TRBJ2-4; clone size: -; D gene: TRBD1; V gene: TRBV5-1; CDR3 protein: CASSLVQTGHIQYF; CDR3 DNA: TGCGCCAGCAGCTTGGTACAGACAGGGCACATTCAGTACTTC
J gene: TRBJ1-5; clone size: few; D gene: -; V gene: TRBV7-9; CDR3 protein: CASSLASGNQPQHF; CDR3 DNA: TGTGCCAGCAGCTTAGCGTCGGGCAATCAGCCCCAGCATTTT
J gene: TRBJ2-1; clone size: -; D gene: TRBD2; V gene: TRBV19; CDR3 protein: CASSIRGLAVSPPHNEQFF; CDR3 DNA: TGTGCCAGTAGTATAAGGGGACTAGCGGTATCTCCTCCGCACAATGAGCAGTTCTTC
J gene: TRBJ1-1; clone size: -; D gene: TRBD1; V gene: TRBV3-1/TRBV3-2; CDR3 protein: CASSPTRGTEAFF; CDR3 DNA: TGTGCCAGCAGCCCTACCAGGGGGACTGAAGCTTTCTTT
J gene: TRBJ2-1; clone size: once; D gene: -; V gene: TRBV28; CDR3 protein: CASSPLSYNEQFF; CDR3 DNA: TGTGCCAGCAGTCCCCTCTCCTACAATGAGCAGTTCTTC
J gene: TRBJ2-3; clone size: -; D gene: -; V gene: TRBV7-2; CDR3 protein: CASSLALTATSTDTQYF; CDR3 DNA: TGTGCCAGCAGCTTAGCCTTGACAGCCACTAGCACAGATACGCAGTATTTT
J gene: TRBJ2-2; clone size: -; D gene: TRBD1; V gene: TRBV4-1; CDR3 protein: CASSQDAGGQGNTGELFF; CDR3 DNA: TGCGCCAGCAGCCAAGACGCTGGCGGACAGGGGAACACCGGGGAGCTGTTTTTT
J gene: TRBJ1-1; clone size: -; D gene: -; V gene: TRBV6-6; CDR3 protein: CASRLQMNTEAFF; CDR3 DNA: TGTGCCAGCAGGTTGCAGATGAACACTGAAGCTTTCTTT
J gene: TRBJ2-7; clone size: -; D gene: TRBD2; V gene: TRBV2; CDR3 protein: CASSETSLPYEQYF; CDR3 DNA: TGTGCCAGCAGTGAGACTAGCCTCCCCTACGAGCAGTACTTC
J gene: TRBJ2-7; clone size: -; D gene: TRBD1; V gene: TRBV19; CDR3 protein: CATAGPGGVYEQYF; CDR3 DNA: TGTGCCACCGCGGGCCCAGGGGGAGTCTACGAGCAGTACTTC
J gene: TRBJ2-1; clone size: -; D gene: -; V gene: TRBV7-8; CDR3 protein: CASSLASRGSYNEQFF; CDR3 DNA: TGTGCCAGCAGCTTAGCGTCCCGCGGCTCCTACAATGAGCAGTTCTTC
J gene: TRBJ1-4; clone size: -; D gene: TRBD1; V gene: TRBV7-2; CDR3 protein: CASSLNRGSWGTNEKLFF; CDR3 DNA: TGTGCCAGCAGCTTAAACAGGGGGAGTTGGGGCACTAATGAAAAACTGTTTTTT
J gene: TRBJ2-5; clone size: -; D gene: TRBD2; V gene: TRBV5-5; CDR3 protein: CASSLGLAGGPRKDETQYF; CDR3 DNA: TGTGCCAGCAGCTTGGGACTAGCGGGCGGCCCGAGGAAAGACGAGACCCAGTACTTC
J gene: TRBJ1-5; clone size: -; D gene: -; V gene: TRBV20-1; CDR3 protein: CSATSNQPQHF; CDR3 DNA: TGCAGTGCTACAAGCAATCAGCCCCAGCATTTT
J gene: TRBJ1-1; clone size: -; D gene: -; V gene: TRBV28; CDR3 protein: CASSASFPGGTEAFF; CDR3 DNA: TGTGCCAGCAGTGCCTCCTTCCCGGGGGGAACTGAAGCTTTCTTT
J gene: TRBJ1-2; clone size: -; D gene: -; V gene: TRBV4-1; CDR3 protein: CASSQRDTDYGYTF; CDR3 DNA: TGCGCCAGCAGCCAGAGGGACACGGACTATGGCTACACCTTC
J gene: TRBJ2-1; clone size: -; D gene: TRBD2; V gene: TRBV28; CDR3 protein: CASSPRPGRADEQFF; CDR3 DNA: TGTGCCAGCAGTCCCAGACCCGGGAGGGCGGATGAGCAGTTCTTC
J gene: TRBJ2-7; clone size: -; D gene: -; V gene: TRBV18; CDR3 protein: CASSGGAGSYEQYF; CDR3 DNA: TGTGCCAGCTCTGGCGGGGCAGGCTCCTACGAGCAGTACTTC
J gene: TRBJ2-1; clone size: -; D gene: TRBD1; V gene: TRBV19; CDR3 protein: CASSLGQGVTSYNEQFF; CDR3 DNA: TGTGCCAGTAGCCTCGGACAGGGGGTTACTTCCTACAATGAGCAGTTCTTC
J gene: TRBJ2-3; clone size: -; D gene: TRBD2; V gene: TRBV24-1; CDR3 protein: CATSGLADLTDTQYF; CDR3 DNA: TGTGCCACCAGTGGACTAGCGGATCTCACAGATACGCAGTATTTT
J gene: TRBJ1-4; clone size: once; D gene: -; V gene: TRBV6-6; CDR3 protein: CAAQQQPAEKLFF; CDR3 DNA: TGTGCCGCACAGCAACAGCCGGCTGAAAAACTGTTTTTT
J gene: TRBJ1-6; clone size: few; D gene: -; V gene: TRBV7-2; CDR3 protein: CASSLQVYNSPLHF; CDR3 DNA: TGTGCCAGCAGCTTACAGGTTTATAATTCACCCCTCCACTTT
J gene: TRBJ2-1; clone size: -; D gene: TRBD2; V gene: TRBV7-2; CDR3 protein: CASSLGHAGGINEQFF; CDR3 DNA: TGTGCCAGCAGCTTAGGTCATGCGGGAGGGATCAATGAGCAGTTCTTC
J gene: TRBJ2-1; clone size: -; D gene: -; V gene: TRBV11-2; CDR3 protein: CASSLRADSSYNEQFF; CDR3 DNA: TGTGCCAGCAGCTTAAGAGCGGACAGCTCCTACAATGAGCAGTTCTTC
J gene: TRBJ2-1; clone size: -; D gene: TRBD2; V gene: TRBV10-2; CDR3 protein: CASSEVGLAGANEQFF; CDR3 DNA: TGCGCCAGCAGTGAGGTGGGACTAGCGGGAGCCAATGAGCAGTTCTTC
J gene: TRBJ1-1; clone size: -; D gene: -; V gene: TRBV24-1; CDR3 protein: CATSGEQGGKGTEAFF; CDR3 DNA: TGTGCCACCAGTGGTGAACAGGGAGGGAAGGGCACTGAAGCTTTCTTT